The following is a TCR beta chain sequence with its context. Its specific antigen is unknown. Base-call qualities are not available, and no considerably larger clone is one nucleotide away. This sample was included in a study of blood T cell repertoires in COVID-19 (TCRdb year 2020). Study-wide context: Samples covering the acute and convalescent phases of COVID-19 were provided by collaborators in the United States, Italy and Spain. Sample metadata almost always included a de-identified subject ID, COVID-19 status, age in years and sex. Where available, HLA class I and class II types were taken from metadata supplied by the sample provider and were not determined by assay-based typing. A freely available public database, intended as a resource for researchers studying the immune response to SARS-CoV-2, is where the repertoires were released. The prospective study material was composed of cDNA or gDNA derived from T cells, B-cell-depleted T cells, or PBMCs. Subjects who had been exposed to COVID-19, were actively infected with it, or had recovered from it provided the deeply sampled blood TCRbeta repertoires that made up the dataset. The samples were drawn from two sources: the first 160 participants of the ongoing ImmuneRACE study, and fewer than 1,500 subjects contributed by 6 global collaborators.

In the prospective study, participants were 18 to 89 years old, resided in about 25 geographic areas of the United States, and were enrolled through a virtual design. To assign participants to cohorts, the prospective study relied on clinical history that participants themselves reported in a screening survey and a study questionnaire. Exposed participants were defined as having been in contact with someone with a PCR-confirmed or clinician-diagnosed COVID-19 case within 2 weeks of study entry. Mobile phlebotomists in the prospective study collected whole blood, serum and a nasopharyngeal or oropharyngeal swab from every participant. Additional blood draws and questionnaires over an approximately two-month period could optionally be provided by prospective study participants. Prospective study blood samples were shipped either frozen or at room temperature before DNA extraction. TCRbeta CDR3 regions were amplified from genomic DNA by means of the immunoSEQ Assay, a bias-controlled multiplex PCR. As for the authors' bioinformatics: Within the assay, amplification of reference gene primers was used to estimate how many nucleated cells each sample contained. To quantify the absolute abundance of each unique TCRbeta CDR3 rearrangement, sequence reads were collapsed and filtered. For each sample, productive Simpson clonality was calculated by taking the square root of Simpson's diversity index across productive rearrangements. TCRdb stores this immuneACCESS table with in-frame sequences only. Part of the clones is absent; in the studies checked, under half of the shortfall reflects unresolved V genes, and no reason is known for the rest. V, J and clone size are those of that table, while D and trimming were read from the DNA. The sample table shows about 320,000 clones, and 85% are seen once. The ten largest clones represent 1.5% to 2% of the sample.

The study at large found these results: How much clinical and demographic metadata was included differed by source and by participant, and the metadata was provided uncurated.

Trimming removed 0 bases from V and 5 bases from J, leaving 6 bases between the germline ends. CDR1 is given as SGHDT and CDR2 as YYEEEE, both from the germline V gene. The CDR3 sequence holds 12 residues, the cysteine and phenylalanine included. The kept DNA is CDR3 alone, 36 bases in frame from the first base. This sequence originates from a woman aged 30 to 39 who had been exposed to COVID-19. The receptor chain draws on TRBV5-6 and TRBJ2-7; the D gene is possibly TRBD2, with 6 bases matching. Material: PBMCs or T cells enriched from blood (not recorded which). The CDR3 in this case is CASSLAGDEQYF. In nucleotide form, the sequence is TGTGCCAGCAGCTTGGCGGGAGACGAGCAGTACTTC.